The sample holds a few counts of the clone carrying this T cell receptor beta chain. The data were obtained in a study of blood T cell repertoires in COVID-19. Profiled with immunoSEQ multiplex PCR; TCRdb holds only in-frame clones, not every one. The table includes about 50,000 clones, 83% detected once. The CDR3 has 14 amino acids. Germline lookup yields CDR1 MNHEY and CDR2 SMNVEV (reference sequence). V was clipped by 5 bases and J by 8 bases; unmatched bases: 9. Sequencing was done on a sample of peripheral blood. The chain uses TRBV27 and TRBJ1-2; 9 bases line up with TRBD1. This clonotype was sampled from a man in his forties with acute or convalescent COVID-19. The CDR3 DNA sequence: TGTGCCAGCAGTGATCGGGACAGGGCTCAGGGCTACACCTTC. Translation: CASSDRDRAQGYTF.